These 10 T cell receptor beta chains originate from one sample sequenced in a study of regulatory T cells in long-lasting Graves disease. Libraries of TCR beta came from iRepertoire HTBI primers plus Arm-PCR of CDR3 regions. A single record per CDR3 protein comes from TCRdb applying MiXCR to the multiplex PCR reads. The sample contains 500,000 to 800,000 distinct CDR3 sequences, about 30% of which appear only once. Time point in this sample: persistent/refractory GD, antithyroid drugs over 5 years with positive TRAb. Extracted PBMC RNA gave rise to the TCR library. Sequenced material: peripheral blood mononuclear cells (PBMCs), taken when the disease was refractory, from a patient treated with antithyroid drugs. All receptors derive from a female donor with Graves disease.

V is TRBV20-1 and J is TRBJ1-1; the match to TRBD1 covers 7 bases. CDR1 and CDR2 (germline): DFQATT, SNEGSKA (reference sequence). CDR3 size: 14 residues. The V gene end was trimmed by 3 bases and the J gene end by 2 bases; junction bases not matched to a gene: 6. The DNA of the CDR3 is TGCAGTGCTAGCTCAGAGGGGGCAAACACTGAAGCTTTCTTT. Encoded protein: CSASSEGANTEAFF.

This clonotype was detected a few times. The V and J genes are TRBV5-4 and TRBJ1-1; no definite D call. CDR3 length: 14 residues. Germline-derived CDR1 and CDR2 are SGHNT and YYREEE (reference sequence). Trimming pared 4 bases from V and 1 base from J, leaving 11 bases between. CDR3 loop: CASSPVGQNTEAFF. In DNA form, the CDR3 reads TGTGCCAGCAGCCCGGTGGGCCAGAACACTGAAGCTTTCTTT.

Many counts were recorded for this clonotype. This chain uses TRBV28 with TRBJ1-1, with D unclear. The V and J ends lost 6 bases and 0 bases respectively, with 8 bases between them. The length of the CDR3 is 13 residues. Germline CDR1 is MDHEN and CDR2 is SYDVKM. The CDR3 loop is CASSSMMNTEAFF. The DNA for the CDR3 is TGTGCCAGCAGCTCAATGATGAACACTGAAGCTTTCTTT.

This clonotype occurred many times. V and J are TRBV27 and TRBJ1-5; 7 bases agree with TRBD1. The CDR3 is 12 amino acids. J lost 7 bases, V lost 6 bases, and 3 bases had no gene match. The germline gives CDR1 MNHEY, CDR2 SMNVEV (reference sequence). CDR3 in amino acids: CASRTGSQPQHF. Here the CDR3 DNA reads TGTGCCAGCAGGACAGGGAGCCAGCCCCAGCATTTT.

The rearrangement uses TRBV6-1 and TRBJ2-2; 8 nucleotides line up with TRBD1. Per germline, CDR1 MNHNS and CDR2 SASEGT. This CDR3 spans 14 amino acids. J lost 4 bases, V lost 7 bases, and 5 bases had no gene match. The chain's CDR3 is CASKRTGITGELFF. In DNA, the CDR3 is TGTGCCAGCAAACGGACAGGGATCACCGGGGAGCTGTTTTTT.

CDR3 DNA: TGTGCCAGCAGCTTCTTTCCGGGGGACGAGCAGTACTTC. It yields the protein CASSFFPGDEQYF. The chain couples TRBV7-9 to TRBJ2-7; TRBD2 is a possible D gene (6 bases). This CDR3 is built from 13 residues. Trimming left V 3 bases short and J 5 bases short, with 11 bases between. CDR1 SEHNR and CDR2 FQNEAQ come from the germline V gene (reference sequence). The entire variable domain, with the rest obtained from reference TRBV7-9 and TRBJ2-7, is as follows: DTGVSQNPRHKITKRGQNVTFRCDPISEHNRLYWYRQTLGQGPEFLTYFQNEAQLEKSRLLSDRFSAERPKGSFSTLEIQRTEQGDSAMYLCASSFFPGDEQYFGPGTRLTVT.

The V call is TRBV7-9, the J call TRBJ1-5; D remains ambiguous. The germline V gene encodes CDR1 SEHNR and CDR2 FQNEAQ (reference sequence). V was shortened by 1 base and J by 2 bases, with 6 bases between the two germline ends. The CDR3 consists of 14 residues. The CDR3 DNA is TGTGCCAGCAGCTTAGAAACAGGCAATCAGCCCCAGCATTTT. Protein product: CASSLETGNQPQHF.

Here the CDR3 DNA reads TGTGCCAGCAGCTTAGGGTTTTCGGGCGGCTACACCTTC. Its protein product is CASSLGFSGGYTF. The chain couples TRBV11-2 to TRBJ1-2; no definite D call. The CDR3 consists of 13 residues. In germline, CDR1 is SGHAT, CDR2 FQNNGV. Trimming removed 1 base from V and 8 bases from J, with 11 bases in between. Full variable domain (rest looked up from reference TRBV11-2 and TRBJ1-2): EAGVAQSPRYKIIEKRQSVAFWCNPISGHATLYWYQQILGQGPKLLIQFQNNGVVDDSQLPKDRFSAERLKGVDSTLKIQPAKLEDSAVYLCASSLGFSGGYTFGSGTRLTVV.

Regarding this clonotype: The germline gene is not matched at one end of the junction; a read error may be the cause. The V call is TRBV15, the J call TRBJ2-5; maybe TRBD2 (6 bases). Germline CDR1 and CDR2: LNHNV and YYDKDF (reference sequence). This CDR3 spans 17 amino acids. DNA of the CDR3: TGTGCCGCCAGCAGAGCTGCGGGGAGGTCGGGGCAAGAGACCCAGTACTTC. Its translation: CAASRAAGRSGQETQYF.

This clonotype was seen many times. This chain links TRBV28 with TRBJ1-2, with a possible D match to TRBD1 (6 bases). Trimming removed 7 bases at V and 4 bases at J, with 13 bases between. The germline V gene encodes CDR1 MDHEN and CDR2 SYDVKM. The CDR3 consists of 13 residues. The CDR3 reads CASTPGQPYGYTF. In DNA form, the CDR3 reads TGTGCCAGCACTCCAGGACAGCCCTATGGCTACACCTTC.